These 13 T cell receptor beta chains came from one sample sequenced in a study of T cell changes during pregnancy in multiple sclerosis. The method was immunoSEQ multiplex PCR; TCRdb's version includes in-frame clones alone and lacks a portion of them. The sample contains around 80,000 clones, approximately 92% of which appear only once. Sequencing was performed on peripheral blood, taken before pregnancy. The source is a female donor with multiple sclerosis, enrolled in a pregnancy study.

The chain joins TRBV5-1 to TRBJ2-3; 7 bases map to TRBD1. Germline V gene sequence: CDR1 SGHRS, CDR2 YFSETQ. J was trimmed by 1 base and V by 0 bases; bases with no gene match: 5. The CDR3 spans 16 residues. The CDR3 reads CASSLVTQGGTDTQYF. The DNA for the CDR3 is TGCGCCAGCAGCTTGGTCACCCAGGGGGGCACAGATACGCAGTATTTT.

This CDR3 reads CASRGQGGSSGGLTGELFF. The CDR3 DNA is TGTGCCAGTAGAGGACAGGGGGGATCTAGCGGGGGACTCACCGGGGAGCTGTTTTTT. This rearrangement joins TRBV19 to TRBJ2-2; D may match TRBD1 or TRBD2 (10 bases each). The germline V and J ends were trimmed by 6 bases and 4 bases, with 27 bases remaining between them. Germline-derived CDR1 and CDR2 are LNHDA and SQIVND (reference sequence). This CDR3 is built from 19 residues.

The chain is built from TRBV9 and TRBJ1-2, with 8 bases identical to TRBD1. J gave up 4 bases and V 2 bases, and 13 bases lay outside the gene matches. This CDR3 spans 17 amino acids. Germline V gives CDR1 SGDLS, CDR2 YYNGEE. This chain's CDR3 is CASSVTGQGLIGYGYTF. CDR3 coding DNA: TGTGCCAGCAGCGTGACAGGACAGGGATTGATCGGCTATGGCTACACCTTC.

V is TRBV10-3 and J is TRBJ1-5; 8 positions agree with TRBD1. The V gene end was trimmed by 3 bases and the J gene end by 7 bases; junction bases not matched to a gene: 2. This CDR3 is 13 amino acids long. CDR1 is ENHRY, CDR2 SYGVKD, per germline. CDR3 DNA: TGTGCCATCAGTGAAACAGGGGGACAGCCCCAGCATTTT. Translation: CAISETGGQPQHF.

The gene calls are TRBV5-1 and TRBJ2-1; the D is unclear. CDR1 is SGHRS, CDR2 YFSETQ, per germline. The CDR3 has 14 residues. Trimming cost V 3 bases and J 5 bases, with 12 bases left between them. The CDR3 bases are TGCGCCAGCAGCTGGTTTGGCCTCAACAATGAGCAGTTCTTC. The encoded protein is CASSWFGLNNEQFF.

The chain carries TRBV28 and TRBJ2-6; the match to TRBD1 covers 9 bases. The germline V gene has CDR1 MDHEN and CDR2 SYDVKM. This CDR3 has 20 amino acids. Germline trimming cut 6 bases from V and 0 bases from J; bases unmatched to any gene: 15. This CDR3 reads CASSTQKTGGPISGANVLTF. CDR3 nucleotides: TGTGCCAGCAGCACCCAGAAAACAGGGGGCCCGATCTCTGGGGCCAACGTCCTGACTTTC.

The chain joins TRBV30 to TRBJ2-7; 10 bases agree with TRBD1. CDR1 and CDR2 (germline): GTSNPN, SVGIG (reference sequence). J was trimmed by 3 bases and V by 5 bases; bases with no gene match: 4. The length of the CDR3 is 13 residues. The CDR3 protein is CAWGRTGGYEQYF. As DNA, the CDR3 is TGTGCCTGGGGCCGGACAGGGGGCTACGAGCAGTACTTC.

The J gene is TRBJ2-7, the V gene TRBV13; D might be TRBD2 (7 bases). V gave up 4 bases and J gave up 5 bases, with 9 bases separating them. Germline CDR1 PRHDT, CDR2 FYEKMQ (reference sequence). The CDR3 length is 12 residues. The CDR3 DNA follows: TGTGCCAGCAGCTCGGGGGGCCACGAGCAGTACTTC. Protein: CASSSGGHEQYF.

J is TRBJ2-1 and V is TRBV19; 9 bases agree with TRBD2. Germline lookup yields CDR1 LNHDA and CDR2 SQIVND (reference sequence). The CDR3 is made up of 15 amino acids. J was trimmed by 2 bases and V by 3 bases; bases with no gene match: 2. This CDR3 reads CASSISGRAYNEQFF. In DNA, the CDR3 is TGTGCCAGTAGTATTAGCGGGAGAGCCTACAATGAGCAGTTCTTC.

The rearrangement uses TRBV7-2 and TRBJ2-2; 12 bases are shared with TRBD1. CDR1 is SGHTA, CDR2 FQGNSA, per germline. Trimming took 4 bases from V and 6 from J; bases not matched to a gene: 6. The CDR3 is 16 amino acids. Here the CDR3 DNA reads TGTGCCAGCAGCTCCACGCGGGACAGGGGGCCCGGGGAGCTGTTTTTT. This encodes CASSSTRDRGPGELFF.

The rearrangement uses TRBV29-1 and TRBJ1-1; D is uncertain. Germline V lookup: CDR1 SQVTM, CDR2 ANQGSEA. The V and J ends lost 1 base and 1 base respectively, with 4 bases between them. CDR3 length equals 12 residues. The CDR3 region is CSVEGENTEAFF. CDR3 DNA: TGCAGCGTTGAAGGAGAGAACACTGAAGCTTTCTTT.

The CDR3 sequence: CASSSPMTSGTYNEQFF. Here the CDR3 DNA reads TGTGCCAGCAGCTCCCCAATGACTAGCGGGACCTACAATGAGCAGTTCTTC. The chain couples TRBV7-9 to TRBJ2-1, with TRBD2 matching over 11 bases. CDR1 and CDR2 from the germline V gene are SEHNR and FQNEAQ (reference sequence). Unmatched junction bases numbered 7, after V lost 4 bases and J lost 2 bases. The CDR3 sequence is 17 residues long.

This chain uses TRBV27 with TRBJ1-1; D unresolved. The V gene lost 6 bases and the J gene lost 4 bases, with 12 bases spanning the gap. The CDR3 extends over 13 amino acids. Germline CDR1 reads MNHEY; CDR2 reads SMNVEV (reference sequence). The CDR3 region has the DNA TGTGCCAGCAGGTACCAGGAGGCCACTGAAGCTTTCTTT. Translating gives CASRYQEATEAFF.